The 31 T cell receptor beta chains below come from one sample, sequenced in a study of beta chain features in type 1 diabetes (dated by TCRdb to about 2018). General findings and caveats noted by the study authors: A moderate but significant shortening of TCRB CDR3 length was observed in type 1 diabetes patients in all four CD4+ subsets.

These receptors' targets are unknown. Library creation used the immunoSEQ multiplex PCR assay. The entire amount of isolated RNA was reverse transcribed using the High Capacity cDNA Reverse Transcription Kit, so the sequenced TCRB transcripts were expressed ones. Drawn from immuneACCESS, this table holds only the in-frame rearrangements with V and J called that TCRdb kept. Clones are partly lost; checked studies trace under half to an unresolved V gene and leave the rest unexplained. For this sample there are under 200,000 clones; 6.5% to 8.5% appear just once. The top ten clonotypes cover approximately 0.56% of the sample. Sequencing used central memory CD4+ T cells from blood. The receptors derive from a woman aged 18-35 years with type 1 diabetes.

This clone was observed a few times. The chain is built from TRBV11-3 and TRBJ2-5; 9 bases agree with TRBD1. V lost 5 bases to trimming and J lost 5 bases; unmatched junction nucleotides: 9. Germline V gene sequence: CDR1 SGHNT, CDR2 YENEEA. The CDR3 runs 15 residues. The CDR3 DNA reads TGTGCCAGCAGCCAATCATGGGACAGGGATGAGACCCAGTACTTC. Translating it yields CASSQSWDRDETQYF.

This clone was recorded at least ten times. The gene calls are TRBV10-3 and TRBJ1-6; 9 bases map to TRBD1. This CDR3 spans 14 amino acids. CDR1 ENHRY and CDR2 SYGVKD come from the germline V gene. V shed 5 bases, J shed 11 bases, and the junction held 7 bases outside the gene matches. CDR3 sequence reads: CAISTGTGQAPLHF. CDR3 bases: TGTGCCATCAGTACCGGGACAGGGCAGGCACCCCTCCACTTT.

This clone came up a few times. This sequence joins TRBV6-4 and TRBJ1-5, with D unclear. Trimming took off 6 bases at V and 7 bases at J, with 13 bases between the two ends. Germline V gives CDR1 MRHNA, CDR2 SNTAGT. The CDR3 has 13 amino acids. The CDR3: CASSPEEGQPQHF. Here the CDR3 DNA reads TGTGCCAGCAGCCCCGAGGAAGGCCAGCCCCAGCATTTT.

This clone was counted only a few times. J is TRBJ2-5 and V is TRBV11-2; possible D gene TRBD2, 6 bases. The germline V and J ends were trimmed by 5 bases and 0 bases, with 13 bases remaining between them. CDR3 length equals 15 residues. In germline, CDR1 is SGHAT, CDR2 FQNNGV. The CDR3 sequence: CASSPWAGNQETQYF. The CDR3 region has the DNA TGTGCCAGCAGCCCCTGGGCGGGAAACCAAGAGACCCAGTACTTC.

CDR3 region: CASSQRGRDYNEQFF. The DNA of the CDR3 is TGTGCCAGCAGCCAACGCGGGAGAGACTACAATGAGCAGTTCTTC. This sequence joins TRBV4-2 and TRBJ2-1; TRBD2 agrees at 7 bases. Germline-derived CDR1 and CDR2 are LGHNA and YNFKEQ. With V trimmed by 2 bases and J by 3 bases, 4 bases remained unmatched. The CDR3 is made up of 15 amino acids.

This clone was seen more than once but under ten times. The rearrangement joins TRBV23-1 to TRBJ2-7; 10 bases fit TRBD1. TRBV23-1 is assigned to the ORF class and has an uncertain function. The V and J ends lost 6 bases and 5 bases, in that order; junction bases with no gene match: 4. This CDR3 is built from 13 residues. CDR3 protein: CASRWGQGHEQYF. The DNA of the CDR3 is TGCGCCAGCAGATGGGGACAGGGGCACGAGCAGTACTTC.

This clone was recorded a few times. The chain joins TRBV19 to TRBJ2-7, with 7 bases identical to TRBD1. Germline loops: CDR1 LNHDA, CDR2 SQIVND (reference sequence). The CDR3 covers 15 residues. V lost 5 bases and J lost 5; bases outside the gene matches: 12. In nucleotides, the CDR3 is TGTGCCAGTAGTGAGACCGGGGCAGGGGGACACGAGCAGTACTTC. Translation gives CASSETGAGGHEQYF. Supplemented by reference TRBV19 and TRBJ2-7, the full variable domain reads DGGITQSPKYLFRKEGQNVTLSCEQNLNHDAMYWYRQDPGQGLRLIYYSQIVNDFQKGDIAEGYSVSREKKESFPLTVTSAQKNPTAFYLCASSETGAGGHEQYFGPGTRLTVT.

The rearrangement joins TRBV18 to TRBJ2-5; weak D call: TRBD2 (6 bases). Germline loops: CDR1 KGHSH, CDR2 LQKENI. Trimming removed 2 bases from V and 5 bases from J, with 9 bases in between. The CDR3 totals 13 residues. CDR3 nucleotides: TGTGCCAGCTCACCATATGGGGGGGAGACCCAGTACTTC. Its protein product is CASSPYGGETQYF.

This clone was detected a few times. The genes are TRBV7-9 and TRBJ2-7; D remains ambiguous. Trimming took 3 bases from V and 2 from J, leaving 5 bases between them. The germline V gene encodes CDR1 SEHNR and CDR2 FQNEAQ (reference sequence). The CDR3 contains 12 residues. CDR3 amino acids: CASSLAAYEQYF. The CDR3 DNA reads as TGTGCCAGCAGCTTGGCGGCCTACGAGCAGTACTTC.

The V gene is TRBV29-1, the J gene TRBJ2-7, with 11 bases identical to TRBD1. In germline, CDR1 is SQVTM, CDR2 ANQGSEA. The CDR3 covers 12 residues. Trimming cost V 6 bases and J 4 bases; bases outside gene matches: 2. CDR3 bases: TGCAGCGTAGGGACAGGGGGGTACGAGCAGTACTTC. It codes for CSVGTGGYEQYF.

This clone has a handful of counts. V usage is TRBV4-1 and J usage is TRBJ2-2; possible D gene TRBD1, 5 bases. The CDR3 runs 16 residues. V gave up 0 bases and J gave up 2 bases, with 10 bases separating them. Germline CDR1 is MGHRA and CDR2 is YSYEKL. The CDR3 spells CASSQDQGGNTGELFF. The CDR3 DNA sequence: TGCGCCAGCAGCCAAGATCAGGGCGGTAACACCGGGGAGCTGTTTTTT.

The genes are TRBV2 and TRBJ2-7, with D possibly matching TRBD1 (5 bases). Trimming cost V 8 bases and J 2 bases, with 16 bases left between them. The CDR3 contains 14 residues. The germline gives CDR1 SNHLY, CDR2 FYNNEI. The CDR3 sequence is CASGRELGAYEQYF. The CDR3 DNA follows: TGTGCCAGCGGCCGAGAGCTAGGGGCCTACGAGCAGTACTTC.

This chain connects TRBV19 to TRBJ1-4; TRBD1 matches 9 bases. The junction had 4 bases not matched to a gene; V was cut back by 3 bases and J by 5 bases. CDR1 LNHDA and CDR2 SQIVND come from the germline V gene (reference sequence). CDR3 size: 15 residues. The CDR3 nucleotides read TGTGCCAGTAGTATCTTCACAGGGGGCAATGAAAAACTGTTTTTT. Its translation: CASSIFTGGNEKLFF.

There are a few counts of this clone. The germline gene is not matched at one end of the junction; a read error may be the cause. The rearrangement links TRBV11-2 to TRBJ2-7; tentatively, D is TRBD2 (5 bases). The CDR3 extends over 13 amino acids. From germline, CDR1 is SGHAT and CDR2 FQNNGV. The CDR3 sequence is CASSRSAGPEQYF. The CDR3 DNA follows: TGCGCCAGCAGCCGAAGCGCGGGCCCAGAGCAGTACTTC.

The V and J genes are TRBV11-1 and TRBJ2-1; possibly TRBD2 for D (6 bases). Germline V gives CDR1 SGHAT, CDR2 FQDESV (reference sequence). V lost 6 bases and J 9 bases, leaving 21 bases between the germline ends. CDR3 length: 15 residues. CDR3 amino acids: CASSLVSGRVGEQFF. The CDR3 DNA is TGTGCCAGCAGTTTGGTTAGCGGTCGCGTCGGTGAGCAGTTCTTC.

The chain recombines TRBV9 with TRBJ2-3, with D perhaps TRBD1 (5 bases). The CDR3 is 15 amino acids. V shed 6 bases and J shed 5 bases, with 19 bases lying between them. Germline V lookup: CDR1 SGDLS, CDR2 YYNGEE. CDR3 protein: CASTPREWGRDTQYF. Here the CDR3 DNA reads TGTGCCAGCACCCCCAGGGAATGGGGTAGAGATACGCAGTATTTT.

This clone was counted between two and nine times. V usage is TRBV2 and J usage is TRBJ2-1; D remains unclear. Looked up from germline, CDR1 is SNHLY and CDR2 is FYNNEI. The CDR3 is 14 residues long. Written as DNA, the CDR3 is TGTGCAAGCGAGTCCCGAAACTCCTACAATGAGCAGTTCTTC. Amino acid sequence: CASESRNSYNEQFF.

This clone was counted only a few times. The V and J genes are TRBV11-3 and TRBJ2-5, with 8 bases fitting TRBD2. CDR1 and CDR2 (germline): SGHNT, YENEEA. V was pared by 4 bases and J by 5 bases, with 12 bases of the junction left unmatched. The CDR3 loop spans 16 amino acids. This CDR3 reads CASSSRLSGGGETQYF. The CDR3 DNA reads TGTGCCAGCAGCTCCCGTTTATCGGGAGGGGGGGAGACCCAGTACTTC.

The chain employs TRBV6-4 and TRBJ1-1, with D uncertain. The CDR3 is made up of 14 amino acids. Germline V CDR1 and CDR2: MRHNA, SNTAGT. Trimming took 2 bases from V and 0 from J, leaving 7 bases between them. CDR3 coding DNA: TGTGCCAGCAGTGACAGCTCGATGAACACTGAAGCTTTCTTT. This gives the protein CASSDSSMNTEAFF.

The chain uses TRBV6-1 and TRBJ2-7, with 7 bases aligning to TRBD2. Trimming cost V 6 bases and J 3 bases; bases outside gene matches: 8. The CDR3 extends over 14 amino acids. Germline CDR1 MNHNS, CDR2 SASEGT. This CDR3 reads CASSPGTMIYEQYF. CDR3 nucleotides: TGTGCCAGCAGCCCCGGGACTATGATCTACGAGCAGTACTTC.

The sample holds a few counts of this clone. In DNA, the CDR3 is TGCGCCAGCAGCTCGGAGCTCTATGGCTACACCTTC. Its protein product is CASSSELYGYTF. V gene TRBV5-1 combines with J gene TRBJ1-2; no reliable D call. V was cut by 3 bases and J by 4 bases, with 7 bases left in between. Germline V gene sequence: CDR1 SGHRS, CDR2 YFSETQ. The CDR3 totals 12 residues.

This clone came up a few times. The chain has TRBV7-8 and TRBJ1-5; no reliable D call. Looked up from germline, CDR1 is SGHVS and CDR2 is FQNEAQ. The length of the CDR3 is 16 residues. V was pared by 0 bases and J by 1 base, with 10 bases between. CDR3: CASSLAGKQSNQPQHF. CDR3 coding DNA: TGTGCCAGCAGCTTAGCGGGCAAGCAGAGCAATCAGCCCCAGCATTTT. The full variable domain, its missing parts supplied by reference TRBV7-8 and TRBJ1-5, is GAGVSQSPRYKVAKRGQDVALRCDPISGHVSLFWYQQALGQGPEFLTYFQNEAQLDKSGLPSDRFFAERPEGSVSTLKIQRTQQEDSAVYLCASSLAGKQSNQPQHFGDGTRLSIL.

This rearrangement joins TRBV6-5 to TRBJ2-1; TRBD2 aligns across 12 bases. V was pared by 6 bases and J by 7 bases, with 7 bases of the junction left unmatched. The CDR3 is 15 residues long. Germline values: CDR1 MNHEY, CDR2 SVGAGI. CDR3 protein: CASRGGLAGSNEQFF. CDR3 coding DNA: TGTGCCAGCAGGGGAGGACTAGCGGGGTCGAATGAGCAGTTCTTC.

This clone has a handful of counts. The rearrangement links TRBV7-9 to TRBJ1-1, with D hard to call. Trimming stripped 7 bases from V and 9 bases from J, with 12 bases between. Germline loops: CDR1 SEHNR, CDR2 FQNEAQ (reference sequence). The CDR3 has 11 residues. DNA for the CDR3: TGTGCCAGCACCCTTGAAACTAAAGCTTTCTTT. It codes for CASTLETKAFF.

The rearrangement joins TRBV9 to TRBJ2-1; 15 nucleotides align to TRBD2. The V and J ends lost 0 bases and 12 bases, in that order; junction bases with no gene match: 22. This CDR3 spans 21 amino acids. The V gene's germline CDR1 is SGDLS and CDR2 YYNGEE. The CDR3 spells CASSVGGGGPGLAGGPSRQFF. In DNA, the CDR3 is TGTGCCAGCAGCGTAGGGGGAGGGGGCCCCGGACTAGCGGGAGGGCCATCTAGGCAGTTCTTC.

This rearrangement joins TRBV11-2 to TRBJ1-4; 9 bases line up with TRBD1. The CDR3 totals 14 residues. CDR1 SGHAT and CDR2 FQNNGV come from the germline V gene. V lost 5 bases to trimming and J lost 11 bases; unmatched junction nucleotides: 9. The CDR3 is CASSPGTGSQKLFF. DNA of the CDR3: TGTGCCAGCAGCCCCGGGACAGGGTCGCAGAAACTGTTTTTT.

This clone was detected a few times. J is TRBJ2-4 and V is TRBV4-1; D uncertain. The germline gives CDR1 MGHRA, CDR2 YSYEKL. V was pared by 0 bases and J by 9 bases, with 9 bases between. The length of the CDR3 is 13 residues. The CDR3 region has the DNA TGCGCCAGCAGCCAAGATTACAGTGCCATTCAGTACTTC. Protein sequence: CASSQDYSAIQYF.

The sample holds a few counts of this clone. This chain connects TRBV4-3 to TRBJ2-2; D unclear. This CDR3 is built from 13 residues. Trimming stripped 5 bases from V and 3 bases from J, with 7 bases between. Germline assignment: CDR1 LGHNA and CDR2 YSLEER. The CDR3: CASSGGDTGELFF. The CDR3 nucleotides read TGCGCCAGCAGCGGCGGAGACACCGGGGAGCTGTTTTTT.

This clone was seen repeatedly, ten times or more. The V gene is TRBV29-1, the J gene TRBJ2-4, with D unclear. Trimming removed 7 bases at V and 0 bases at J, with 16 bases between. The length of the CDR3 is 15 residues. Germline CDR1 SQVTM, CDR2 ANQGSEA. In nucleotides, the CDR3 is TGCAGCGCCCTCACAGAACCTCTAGCCAAAAACATTCAGTACTTC. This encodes CSALTEPLAKNIQYF.

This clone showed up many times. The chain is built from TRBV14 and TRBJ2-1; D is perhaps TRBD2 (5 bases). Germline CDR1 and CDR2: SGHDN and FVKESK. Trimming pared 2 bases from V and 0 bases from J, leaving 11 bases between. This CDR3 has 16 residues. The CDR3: CASSQKSGFSYNEQFF. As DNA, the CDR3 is TGTGCCAGCAGCCAAAAAAGCGGCTTCTCCTACAATGAGCAGTTCTTC.

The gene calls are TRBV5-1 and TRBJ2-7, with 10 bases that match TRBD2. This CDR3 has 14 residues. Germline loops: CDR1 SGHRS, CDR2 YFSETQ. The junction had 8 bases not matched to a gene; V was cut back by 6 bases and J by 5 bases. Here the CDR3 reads CASKSGGAEHEQYF. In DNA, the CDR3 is TGCGCCAGCAAAAGCGGGGGGGCCGAACACGAGCAGTACTTC.